This TCR beta chain was identified in a study of blood T cell repertoires in COVID-19. Study information: COVID-19 samples collected from the United States, Italy and Spain covered acute and convalescent phases. In each case, the material was cDNA or gDNA derived from T cells, B-cell-depleted T cells, or PBMCs.

This CDR3 is built from 15 residues. V gave up 3 bases and J gave up 8 bases; unmatched junction bases: 6. Germline V gene lookup returns CDR1 LNHDA and CDR2 SQIVND (reference sequence). In the original workflow: Amplification of reference gene primers was used by the study to estimate nucleated cell counts. Sequenced by immunoSEQ multiplex PCR; TCRdb stores in-frame clones only, minus some. V and J calls and clone size are as listed in that table; D and trimming were resolved from the DNA. Among fewer than 90,000 clones, 88% were seen once, and the ten largest hold over 0.35%. This clone was observed a few times.

The sample was peripheral blood. V gene TRBV19 combines with J gene TRBJ2-1; 11 bases are a match to TRBD2. The sequence came from a man between 60 and 70 years old with acute or convalescent COVID-19. CDR3: CASSMVSLAGDEQFF. The CDR3 DNA follows: TGTGCCAGTAGTATGGTCTCACTAGCGGGGGATGAGCAGTTCTTC.